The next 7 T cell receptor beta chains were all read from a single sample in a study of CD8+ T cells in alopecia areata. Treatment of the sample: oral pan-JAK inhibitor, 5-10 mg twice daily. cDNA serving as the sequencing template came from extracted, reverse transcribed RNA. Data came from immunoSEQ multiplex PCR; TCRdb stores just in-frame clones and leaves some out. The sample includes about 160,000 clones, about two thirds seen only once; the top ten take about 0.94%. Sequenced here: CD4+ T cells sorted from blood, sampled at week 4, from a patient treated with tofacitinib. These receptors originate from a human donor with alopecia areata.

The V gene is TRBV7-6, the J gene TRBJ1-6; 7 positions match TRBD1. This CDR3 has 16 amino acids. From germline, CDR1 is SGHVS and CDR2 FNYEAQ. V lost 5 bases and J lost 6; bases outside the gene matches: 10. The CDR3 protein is CASSPEEGAVNSPLHF. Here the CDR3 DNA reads TGTGCCAGCAGCCCCGAGGAGGGGGCAGTTAATTCACCCCTCCACTTT.

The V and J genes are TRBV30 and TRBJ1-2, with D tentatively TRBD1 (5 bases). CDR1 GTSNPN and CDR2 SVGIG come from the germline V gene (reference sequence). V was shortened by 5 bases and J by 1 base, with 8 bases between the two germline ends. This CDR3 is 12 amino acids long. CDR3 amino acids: CAWLTDNYGYTF. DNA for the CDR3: TGTGCCTGGTTGACAGATAACTATGGCTACACCTTC.

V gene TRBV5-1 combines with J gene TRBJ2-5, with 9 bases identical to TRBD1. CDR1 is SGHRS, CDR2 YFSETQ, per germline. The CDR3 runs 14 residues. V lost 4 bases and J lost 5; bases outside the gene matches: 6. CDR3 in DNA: TGCGCCAGCAGCCGGGACAGGGTGGAGGAGACCCAGTACTTC. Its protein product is CASSRDRVEETQYF.

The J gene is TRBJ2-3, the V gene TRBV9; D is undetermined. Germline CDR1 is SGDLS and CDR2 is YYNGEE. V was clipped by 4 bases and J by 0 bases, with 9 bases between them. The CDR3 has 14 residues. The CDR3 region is CASSLTASTDTQYF. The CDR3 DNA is TGTGCCAGCAGCCTGACGGCAAGCACAGATACGCAGTATTTT.

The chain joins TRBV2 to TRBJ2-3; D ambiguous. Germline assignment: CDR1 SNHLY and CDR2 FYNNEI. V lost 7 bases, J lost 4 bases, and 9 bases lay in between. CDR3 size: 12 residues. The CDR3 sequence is CASTRFADTQYF. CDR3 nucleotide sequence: TGTGCCAGCACGCGTTTCGCAGATACGCAGTATTTT. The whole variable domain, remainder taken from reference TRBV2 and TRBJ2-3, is EPEVTQTPSHQVTQMGQEVILRCVPISNHLYFYWYRQILGQKVEFLVSFYNNEISEKSEIFDDQFSVERPDGSNFTLKIRSTKLEDSAMYFCASTRFADTQYFGPGTRLTVL.

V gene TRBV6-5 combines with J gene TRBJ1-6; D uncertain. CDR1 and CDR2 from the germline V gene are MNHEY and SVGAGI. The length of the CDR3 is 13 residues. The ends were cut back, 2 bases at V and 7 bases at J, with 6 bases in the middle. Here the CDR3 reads CASSYDSNSPLHF. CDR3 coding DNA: TGTGCCAGCAGTTACGATTCGAATTCACCCCTCCACTTT.

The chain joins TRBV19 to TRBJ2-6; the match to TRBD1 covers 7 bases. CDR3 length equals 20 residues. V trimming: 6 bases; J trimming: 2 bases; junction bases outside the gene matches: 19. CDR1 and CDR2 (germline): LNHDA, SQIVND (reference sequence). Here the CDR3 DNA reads TGTGCCAGTAGCTTCCAGACTTTCTCCGGGACAGCAACTGGGGCCAACGTCCTGACTTTC. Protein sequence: CASSFQTFSGTATGANVLTF. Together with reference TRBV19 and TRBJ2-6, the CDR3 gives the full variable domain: DGGITQSPKYLFRKEGQNVTLSCEQNLNHDAMYWYRQDPGQGLRLIYYSQIVNDFQKGDIAEGYSVSREKKESFPLTVTSAQKNPTAFYLCASSFQTFSGTATGANVLTFGAGSRLTVL.